Listed below are T cell receptor beta chains from one sample, sequenced in a study of blood T cell repertoires in COVID-19. The method was immunoSEQ multiplex PCR; TCRdb's version includes in-frame clones alone and lacks a portion of them. The table has 150,000 to 200,000 clones, more than 70% seen once. Material for sequencing was peripheral blood. These receptors were collected from a person aged 70 to 80 with COVID-19, enrolled during active disease. CDR3s include the opening cysteine and the closing phenylalanine or tryptophan. The D gene is left open where the match is weak. The size of a clone is reported for some rows only, either as once, few or many, or as a class for expanded clones.

v_call: TRBV11-2
d_call: -
clone_size: -
j_call: TRBJ2-3
cdr3_nt: TGTGCCAGCAGCTCCGGGAAGGCGCAGTATTTT
cdr3_aa: CASSSGKAQYF

v_call: TRBV6-5
d_call: TRBD2
clone_size: -
j_call: TRBJ2-7
cdr3_nt: TGTGCCAGCAGTTGGCCGGGACTAGGCAACTACGAGCAGTACTTC
cdr3_aa: CASSWPGLGNYEQYF

v_call: TRBV10-3
d_call: -
clone_size: -
j_call: TRBJ1-5
cdr3_nt: TGTGCCATCAGTGAGGACGGGATCAAAGGTCAGCCCCAGCATTTT
cdr3_aa: CAISEDGIKGQPQHF

v_call: TRBV14
d_call: -
clone_size: -
j_call: TRBJ2-7
cdr3_nt: TGTGCCAGCAGCCCCACCTCGCTAGGATACGAGCAGTACTTC
cdr3_aa: CASSPTSLGYEQYF

v_call: TRBV7-2
d_call: -
clone_size: -
j_call: TRBJ1-2
cdr3_nt: TGTGCCAGCAGCCTGCGGGGGGGATCGCAAAATGGCTACACCTTC
cdr3_aa: CASSLRGGSQNGYTF

v_call: TRBV9
d_call: TRBD2
clone_size: -
j_call: TRBJ2-1
cdr3_nt: TGTGCCAGCAGCGTGTCTAGCGGGAGAGATGAGCAGTTCTTC
cdr3_aa: CASSVSSGRDEQFF

v_call: TRBV29-1
d_call: TRBD2
clone_size: once
j_call: TRBJ2-1
cdr3_nt: TGCAGCGCCACGGGACTAGCGGGCCACAATGAGCAGTTCTTC
cdr3_aa: CSATGLAGHNEQFF

v_call: TRBV4-3
d_call: TRBD2
clone_size: -
j_call: TRBJ2-2
cdr3_nt: TGCGCCAGCAGCCAAAATGGACTAGCCTCCGGGGAGCTGTTTTTT
cdr3_aa: CASSQNGLASGELFF

v_call: TRBV4-3
d_call: -
clone_size: -
j_call: TRBJ1-3
cdr3_nt: TGCGCCAGCAGCCAAGCTCCGACAGGAGTAGGAAACACCATATATTTT
cdr3_aa: CASSQAPTGVGNTIYF

v_call: TRBV18
d_call: -
clone_size: -
j_call: TRBJ1-4
cdr3_nt: TGTGCCAGCTCATTTGCCCAGAATGAAAAACTGTTTTTT
cdr3_aa: CASSFAQNEKLFF

v_call: TRBV28
d_call: -
clone_size: -
j_call: TRBJ1-6
cdr3_nt: TGTGCCAGCAGGAGCCAGGGTAATTCACCCCTCCACTTT
cdr3_aa: CASRSQGNSPLHF

v_call: TRBV3-1/TRBV3-2
d_call: TRBD1
clone_size: once
j_call: TRBJ2-7
cdr3_nt: TGTGCCAGCAGCCAAGTAGGGGGCAACTCCTACGAGCAGTACTTC
cdr3_aa: CASSQVGGNSYEQYF

v_call: TRBV6-1
d_call: TRBD1
clone_size: once
j_call: TRBJ1-5
cdr3_nt: TGTGCCAGCAGCGAAGCGACAGGGGGCGGAGTTCAGCCCCAGCATTTT
cdr3_aa: CASSEATGGGVQPQHF

v_call: TRBV18
d_call: -
clone_size: -
j_call: TRBJ1-4
cdr3_nt: TGTGCCAGCTCCCAGATCCCAACTAATGAAAAACTGTTTTTT
cdr3_aa: CASSQIPTNEKLFF

v_call: TRBV19
d_call: -
clone_size: -
j_call: TRBJ2-3
cdr3_nt: TGTGCCAGTAGTGGTGTCGTGGGTCGGGGTACGCAGTATTTT
cdr3_aa: CASSGVVGRGTQYF

v_call: TRBV28
d_call: -
clone_size: -
j_call: TRBJ2-1
cdr3_nt: TGTGCCAGCAGCCCGGACAACAATGAGCAGTTCTTC
cdr3_aa: CASSPDNNEQFF

v_call: TRBV3-1/TRBV3-2
d_call: TRBD2
clone_size: once
j_call: TRBJ2-5
cdr3_nt: TGTGCCAGCAGCCCCACGACTAGCGGGGGGGCCGAACGTGAGACCCAGTACTTC
cdr3_aa: CASSPTTSGGAERETQYF

v_call: TRBV27
d_call: TRBD1
clone_size: -
j_call: TRBJ1-1
cdr3_nt: TGTGCCAGCGGGAACAGGGGAAGTGCTTTCTTT
cdr3_aa: CASGNRGSAFF

v_call: TRBV6-2/TRBV6-3
d_call: -
clone_size: -
j_call: TRBJ1-6
cdr3_nt: TGTGCCAGCAGTTACTTCCGGAGCGCTAGCGGTTCACCCCTCCACTTT
cdr3_aa: CASSYFRSASGSPLHF

v_call: TRBV7-9
d_call: -
clone_size: -
j_call: TRBJ1-6
cdr3_nt: TGTGCCAGCAGCTTTGCCCCTGGCTCGCCCCTCCACTTT
cdr3_aa: CASSFAPGSPLHF

v_call: TRBV7-2
d_call: TRBD1
clone_size: once
j_call: TRBJ2-2
cdr3_nt: TGTGCCAGCAGTCCAGGGGGCGCATTCACCGGGGAGCTGTTTTTT
cdr3_aa: CASSPGGAFTGELFF

v_call: TRBV18
d_call: TRBD1
clone_size: few
j_call: TRBJ2-2
cdr3_nt: TGTGCCAGCTCACCAGGGACAGGGGGCTCCGGGGAGCTGTTTTTT
cdr3_aa: CASSPGTGGSGELFF

v_call: TRBV4-3
d_call: -
clone_size: -
j_call: TRBJ1-1
cdr3_nt: TGCGCCAGCAGCTCTTTACACCAGACTGAAGCTTTCTTT
cdr3_aa: CASSSLHQTEAFF

v_call: TRBV4-3
d_call: -
clone_size: -
j_call: TRBJ1-1
cdr3_nt: TGCGCCAGCAGCCAAGAGGGGGGGTCGAACACTGAAGCTTTCTTT
cdr3_aa: CASSQEGGSNTEAFF

v_call: TRBV7-2
d_call: -
clone_size: -
j_call: TRBJ2-7
cdr3_nt: TGTGCCAGCAGCTTAGATACAGGGCTCGAGCAGTACTTC
cdr3_aa: CASSLDTGLEQYF

v_call: TRBV19
d_call: TRBD1
clone_size: -
j_call: TRBJ1-5
cdr3_nt: TGTGCCAGTAGTACGCAGGGGGCGCAGCCCCAGCATTTT
cdr3_aa: CASSTQGAQPQHF

v_call: TRBV15
d_call: TRBD1
clone_size: few
j_call: TRBJ2-5
cdr3_nt: TGTGCCACCAGCAGAGGTCAGGGGGCCGGTCAGACCCAGTACTTC
cdr3_aa: CATSRGQGAGQTQYF

v_call: TRBV5-1
d_call: TRBD1
clone_size: -
j_call: TRBJ2-2
cdr3_nt: TGCGCCAGCAGCTTGGAGTTGACAGGGGTTTCCGGGGAGCTGTTTTTT
cdr3_aa: CASSLELTGVSGELFF

v_call: TRBV5-4
d_call: TRBD1
clone_size: -
j_call: TRBJ2-5
cdr3_nt: TGTGCCAGCAGCTTGAGGACAGGGGGACAAGAGACCCAGTACTTC
cdr3_aa: CASSLRTGGQETQYF

v_call: TRBV19
d_call: -
clone_size: -
j_call: TRBJ1-1
cdr3_nt: TGTGCCAGTACCGGGACTTTGAACACTGAAGCTTTCTTT
cdr3_aa: CASTGTLNTEAFF

v_call: TRBV19
d_call: -
clone_size: -
j_call: TRBJ1-1
cdr3_nt: TGTGCCAGTAGCTTACAGGGTATGAACACTGAAGCTTTCTTT
cdr3_aa: CASSLQGMNTEAFF

v_call: TRBV5-1
d_call: TRBD2
clone_size: -
j_call: TRBJ2-3
cdr3_nt: TGCGCCAGCAGCTTGACCCCTAGCGGGGGCACAGATACGCAGTATTTT
cdr3_aa: CASSLTPSGGTDTQYF

v_call: TRBV2
d_call: -
clone_size: once
j_call: TRBJ1-6
cdr3_nt: TGTGCCAGCAGCGCAGGGGAATCACCCCTCCACTTT
cdr3_aa: CASSAGESPLHF

v_call: TRBV19
d_call: -
clone_size: -
j_call: TRBJ2-3
cdr3_nt: TGTGCCACCTCTTCCACTAATAGCGGAACAGATACGCAGTATTTT
cdr3_aa: CATSSTNSGTDTQYF

v_call: TRBV10-3
d_call: TRBD2
clone_size: -
j_call: TRBJ2-2
cdr3_nt: TGTGCCATCAGTGAAACTAGCGGGCTATCCAACACCGGGGAGCTGTTTTTT
cdr3_aa: CAISETSGLSNTGELFF

v_call: TRBV7-8
d_call: -
clone_size: -
j_call: TRBJ2-3
cdr3_nt: TGTGCCAGCAGCTCCGCACGGACAGATACGCAGTATTTT
cdr3_aa: CASSSARTDTQYF

v_call: TRBV27
d_call: TRBD1
clone_size: few
j_call: TRBJ1-1
cdr3_nt: TGTGCCAGCAGTCCCCGGGCCGCAGGGGGCAACACTGAAGCTTTCTTT
cdr3_aa: CASSPRAAGGNTEAFF

v_call: TRBV19
d_call: TRBD1
clone_size: -
j_call: TRBJ2-5
cdr3_nt: TGTGCCAGTAGCGGAGGAGACAGGGCAGAGACCCAGTACTTC
cdr3_aa: CASSGGDRAETQYF

v_call: TRBV5-1
d_call: -
clone_size: -
j_call: TRBJ2-1
cdr3_nt: TGCGCCAGCAGCTCACAGGGTAACGAGCAGTTCTTC
cdr3_aa: CASSSQGNEQFF

v_call: TRBV28
d_call: -
clone_size: -
j_call: TRBJ1-6
cdr3_nt: TGTGCCAGCAGTCCCGCACTCACAGGGTTATCACCCCTCCACTTT
cdr3_aa: CASSPALTGLSPLHF

v_call: TRBV6-5
d_call: TRBD1
clone_size: once
j_call: TRBJ1-5
cdr3_nt: TGTGCCAGCATGAAACAGGGGCCCCATCAGCCCCAGCATTTT
cdr3_aa: CASMKQGPHQPQHF

v_call: TRBV24-1
d_call: -
clone_size: -
j_call: TRBJ2-1
cdr3_nt: TGTGCCACCAGTGATTTGTTCCGGAATGAGCAGTTCTTC
cdr3_aa: CATSDLFRNEQFF

v_call: TRBV29-1
d_call: TRBD2
clone_size: -
j_call: TRBJ2-1
cdr3_nt: TGCAGCGTTGACGACACTAGCGGGAACTACAATGAGCAGTTCTTC
cdr3_aa: CSVDDTSGNYNEQFF

v_call: TRBV29-1
d_call: -
clone_size: once
j_call: TRBJ2-2
cdr3_nt: TGCAGCGCTACGGTTACAGGGCGAAACACCGGGGAGCTGTTTTTT
cdr3_aa: CSATVTGRNTGELFF

v_call: TRBV19
d_call: TRBD1
clone_size: -
j_call: TRBJ1-6
cdr3_nt: TGTGCCAGTAGTCTACGACAGGGGCGGTCACCCCTCCACTTT
cdr3_aa: CASSLRQGRSPLHF

v_call: TRBV4-3
d_call: -
clone_size: -
j_call: TRBJ1-4
cdr3_nt: TGCGCCAGCAGCCAAGATCTTCCAGGGTTTGTCGAAAAACTGTTTTTT
cdr3_aa: CASSQDLPGFVEKLFF

v_call: TRBV4-1
d_call: TRBD2
clone_size: many
j_call: TRBJ2-7
cdr3_nt: TGCGCCAGCAGCCAAGAGGCGGGAGACGGGTTGGGAGAGCAGTACTTC
cdr3_aa: CASSQEAGDGLGEQYF

v_call: TRBV7-9
d_call: -
clone_size: -
j_call: TRBJ2-1
cdr3_nt: TGTGCCAGCACCACCAGGGGACGGTTGAACAATGAGCAGTTCTTC
cdr3_aa: CASTTRGRLNNEQFF

v_call: TRBV3-1/TRBV3-2
d_call: -
clone_size: -
j_call: TRBJ1-2
cdr3_nt: TGTGCCAGCAGCCAAGATCGACTACAGAACTATGGCTACACCTTC
cdr3_aa: CASSQDRLQNYGYTF

v_call: TRBV6-5
d_call: TRBD1
clone_size: -
j_call: TRBJ1-4
cdr3_nt: TGTGCCAGCAGTTACGGTCAGGGGGGAAAACTGTTTTTT
cdr3_aa: CASSYGQGGKLFF

v_call: TRBV19
d_call: -
clone_size: -
j_call: TRBJ2-1
cdr3_nt: TGTGCCAGTAGTATTTCGGGGGGCCGTTGGGATGAGCAGTTCTTC
cdr3_aa: CASSISGGRWDEQFF

v_call: TRBV11-2
d_call: TRBD1
clone_size: -
j_call: TRBJ1-4
cdr3_nt: TGTGCCAGCAGCTTTGGGACAGGGGCTAACCATTATGAAAAACTGTTTTTT
cdr3_aa: CASSFGTGANHYEKLFF

v_call: TRBV2
d_call: -
clone_size: once
j_call: TRBJ2-1
cdr3_nt: TGTGCCAGCAGCGATAATCGACTATACCACTACAATGAGCAGTTCTTC
cdr3_aa: CASSDNRLYHYNEQFF

v_call: TRBV7-9
d_call: TRBD2
clone_size: few
j_call: TRBJ2-5
cdr3_nt: TGTGCCAGCAGCCCAGGGACTAGCGGGAGAATCTCTCAAGAGACCCAGTACTTC
cdr3_aa: CASSPGTSGRISQETQYF

v_call: TRBV6-6
d_call: TRBD1
clone_size: -
j_call: TRBJ1-5
cdr3_nt: TGTGCCAGCAGCCCAGGGGGCTTGGGCAATCAGCCCCAGCATTTT
cdr3_aa: CASSPGGLGNQPQHF

v_call: TRBV28
d_call: TRBD1
clone_size: once
j_call: TRBJ1-5
cdr3_nt: TGTGCCAGCAGTCTCCCGACACAGGGGGGCAATCAGCCCCAGCATTTT
cdr3_aa: CASSLPTQGGNQPQHF

v_call: TRBV4-2
d_call: -
clone_size: -
j_call: TRBJ2-1
cdr3_nt: TGTGCCAGCAGCCAAGGGATGGGGCTTAACTCCTACAATGAGCAGTTCTTC
cdr3_aa: CASSQGMGLNSYNEQFF